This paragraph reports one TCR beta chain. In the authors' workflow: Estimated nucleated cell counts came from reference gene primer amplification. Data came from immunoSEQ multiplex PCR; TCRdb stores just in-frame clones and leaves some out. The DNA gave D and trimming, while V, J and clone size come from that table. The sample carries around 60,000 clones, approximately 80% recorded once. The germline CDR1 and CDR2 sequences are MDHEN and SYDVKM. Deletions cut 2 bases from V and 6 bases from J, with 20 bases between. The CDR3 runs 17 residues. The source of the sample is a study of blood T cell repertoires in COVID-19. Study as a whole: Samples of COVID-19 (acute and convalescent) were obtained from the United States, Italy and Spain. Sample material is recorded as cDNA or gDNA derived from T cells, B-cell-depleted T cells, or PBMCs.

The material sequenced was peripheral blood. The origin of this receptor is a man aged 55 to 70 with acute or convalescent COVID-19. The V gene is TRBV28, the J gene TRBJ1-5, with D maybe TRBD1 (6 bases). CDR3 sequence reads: CASSLRATGFNTQPQHF. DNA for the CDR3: TGTGCCAGCAGTTTACGCGCTACAGGGTTTAATACTCAGCCCCAGCATTTT.